This is a list of T cell receptor beta chains from one sample in a study of response to subunit inactivated influenza vaccine. TCRdb reprocessed the RT-PCR reads with MiXCR, giving one entry per CDR3 protein. The table has about 520,000 distinct CDR3 sequences, 6% to 9% seen once. Source: PBMCs from blood, taken 23 months after vaccination. These receptor sequences come from a man between 50 and 69 years old who received an inactivated influenza vaccine. Each CDR3 is given with its conserved first and last residue. A D gene is named only where the DNA matches it firmly. For some rows the clone size is stated as once, few or many, or as a class when expanded; others skip it.

J | V | size | D | DNA | CDR3
TRBJ1-5 | TRBV6-1 | NA | NA | TGTGCCAGCAGTGAAACTTATCATCAGCCCCAGCATTTT | CASSETYHQPQHF
TRBJ1-2 | TRBV15 | few | NA | TGTGCCACCAGCAGAGATCTCGTGGCGGGACAAACAGATGGCTACACCTTC | CATSRDLVAGQTDGYTF
TRBJ2-5 | TRBV5-1 | few | TRBD2 | TGCGCCAGCAGCGCAATAGCGGGGTACCCTCAAGAGACCCAGTACTTC | CASSAIAGYPQETQYF
TRBJ2-1 | TRBV29-1 | NA | NA | TGCAGCGTTGAGTATGACCATACCACCTACAATGAGCAGTTCTTC | CSVEYDHTTYNEQFF
TRBJ1-4 | TRBV4-1 | many | NA | TGCGCCAGCAGCCAAGGGACACTCTCTAATGAAAAACTGTTTTTT | CASSQGTLSNEKLFF
TRBJ2-5 | TRBV5-1 | many | TRBD2 | TGCGCCAGCAGCTTGGGGACTAGCACAGAGACCCAGTACTTC | CASSLGTSTETQYF
TRBJ1-4 | TRBV4-2 | few | NA | TGTGCCAGCAGCCAAGACCGGCGGGGAAATGAAAAACTGTTTTTT | CASSQDRRGNEKLFF
TRBJ2-1 | TRBV29-1 | NA | TRBD2 | TGCAGCGTTGAAGATTCCGTTGTCCGGGAGGCCTGGGATGAGCAATTCTTC | CSVEDSVVREAWDEQFF
TRBJ1-6 | TRBV12-3/TRBV12-4 | NA | NA | TGTGCCAGCAGGGCGACAGGTGGTTCACCCCTCCACTTT | CASRATGGSPLHF
TRBJ1-5 | TRBV20-1 | many | NA | TGCAGTGCCGCAGGGACCAATCAGCCCCAGCATTTT | CSAAGTNQPQHF
TRBJ1-1 | TRBV12-3/TRBV12-4 | few | NA | TGTGCCAGCAGTAGGGAGGGGCCGAACACTGAAGCTTTCTTT | CASSREGPNTEAFF
TRBJ1-2 | TRBV16 | few | NA | TGTGCCAGCAGCCAAACTTCGGGAATGACTAACTATGGCTACACCTTC | CASSQTSGMTNYGYTF
TRBJ2-1 | TRBV29-1 | NA | NA | TGCAGCGTTGGTAATTCCTACAATGAGCAGTTCTTC | CSVGNSYNEQFF
TRBJ2-3 | TRBV27 | few | NA | TGTGCCAGCAGTCCCTTCGACGGGAGATACACAGATACGCAGTATTTT | CASSPFDGRYTDTQYF
TRBJ2-7 | TRBV4-3 | NA | TRBD1 | TGCGCCAGCAGCCAAGGGCTACAGGGGAACCTCTACGAGCAGTACTTC | CASSQGLQGNLYEQYF
TRBJ2-5 | TRBV3-1 | few | NA | TGTGCCAGCAGCCAAGATAGGGGAATAGGCGAGACCCAGTACTTC | CASSQDRGIGETQYF
TRBJ2-1 | TRBV5-1 | few | TRBD2 | TGCGCCAGCAGCTTGGAAGCCCTAGCGGGAGGGTACAATGAGCAGTTCTTC | CASSLEALAGGYNEQFF
TRBJ2-5 | TRBV20-1 | many | TRBD2 | TGCAGTGCTAGAGGACTAGCGGGGGACCGGGTCCTCCGGACCCAGTACTTC | CSARGLAGDRVLRTQYF
TRBJ2-1 | TRBV12-3/TRBV12-4 | many | NA | TGTGCCAGCAGTGAGTACAGGAGCTCCTACAATGAGCAGTTCTTC | CASSEYRSSYNEQFF
TRBJ2-3 | TRBV11-2 | few | TRBD1 | TGTGCCAGCAGCTTAGTATGGGACAGGACCTTTTCGAGCACAGATACGCAGTATTTT | CASSLVWDRTFSSTDTQYF
TRBJ2-2 | TRBV20-1 | many | NA | TGCAGTGCTGAGGGGCGGACCGGGGAGCTGTTTTTT | CSAEGRTGELFF
TRBJ2-4 | TRBV6-1 | NA | TRBD2 | TGTGCCAGCAGCCCTCAGCGGGGGGCCTTAGCCAAAAACATTCAGTACTTC | CASSPQRGALAKNIQYF
TRBJ2-3 | TRBV5-6 | NA | TRBD1 | TGTGCCAGCAGCTTGATTCTCCGGGACAGGGGTCCTGATACGCAGTATTTT | CASSLILRDRGPDTQYF
TRBJ1-4 | TRBV29-1 | NA | NA | TGCAGCGTTGAAGATCTTGCGGGAATCCTGTTTTTT | CSVEDLAGILFF
TRBJ2-4 | TRBV20-1 | NA | TRBD2 | TGCAGTGCTAGACTCCCCGGGGGGGTCAAAAACATTCAGTACTTC | CSARLPGGVKNIQYF
TRBJ2-1 | TRBV7-9 | many | NA | TGTGCCAGCAGCTTCGGATACAATGAGCAGTTCTTC | CASSFGYNEQFF
TRBJ1-6 | TRBV19 | NA | NA | TGTGCCAGTAGTGTTACCCCCGGCAATTCACCCCTCCACTTT | CASSVTPGNSPLHF